Listed below are T cell receptor beta chains from one sample, sequenced in a study of blood T cell repertoires in COVID-19. Libraries were prepared by immunoSEQ multiplex PCR; TCRdb keeps only in-frame clonotypes and omits some of them. The sample lists approximately 450,000 clones, approximately 92% seen once, with around 1.1% in the top ten. The sequencing sample was made of PBMCs or T cells enriched from blood (not recorded which). The receptors derive from a man aged 25-45 years who had recovered from COVID-19. Both conserved end residues are part of each CDR3. D genes are given only for firm matches. Clone size is stated in some rows and not others, as once, few, many or a class when expanded.

d_call j_call v_call clone_size cdr3_nt cdr3_aa
. TRBJ1-1 TRBV5-5 once TGTGCCAGCAGCTTGTGGAGGCTGAACGGGAACACTGAAGCTTTCTTT CASSLWRLNGNTEAFF
. TRBJ1-3 TRBV5-6 . TGTGCCAGCAGCGTACGGGGTGCCGGAAACACCATATATTTT CASSVRGAGNTIYF
. TRBJ1-1 TRBV18 few TGTGCCAGCTCACCAGGGGCGGGGGCTGGCACTGAAGCTTTCTTT CASSPGAGAGTEAFF
. TRBJ1-1 TRBV27 . TGTGCCAGCAAACCCCCTCAGGGGACTGAAGCTTTCTTT CASKPPQGTEAFF
TRBD1 TRBJ1-5 TRBV28 . TGTGCCAGCAGATGGGACAGCTATAGCAATCAGCCCCAGCATTTT CASRWDSYSNQPQHF
. TRBJ1-2 TRBV7-9 . TGTGCCAGCAGACAGTTACAGTTGGTGTATGGCTACACCTTC CASRQLQLVYGYTF
. TRBJ1-1 TRBV19 . TGTGCCAGTAGTATCACCGGGACACCGAACACTGAAGCTTTCTTT CASSITGTPNTEAFF
TRBD1 TRBJ1-2 TRBV5-1 . TGCGCCAGCAGCGAAGGGACAGGGACGATAAATGGCTACACCTTC CASSEGTGTINGYTF
TRBD2 TRBJ2-5 TRBV5-1 . TGCGCCAGCAGCTCGGGAGGTGATACGGGGACAGAGACCCAGTACTTC CASSSGGDTGTETQYF
. TRBJ2-1 TRBV28 . TGTGCCAGCAGGGGGCAGATTGAGCAGTTCTTC CASRGQIEQFF
. TRBJ2-7 TRBV6-8 . TGTGCCCAGCAGCAAAGACAGACTAGCTCCTACGAGCAGTACTTC CAQQQRQTSSYEQYF
TRBD1 TRBJ2-7 TRBV4-2 . TGTGCCAGCAGCCAAGAACCGGCTATGGACAGGTACTACGAGCAGTACTTC CASSQEPAMDRYYEQYF
TRBD2 TRBJ2-1 TRBV5-4 . TGTGCCAGCAGCTTACCGGGACTAGCGGGAGGGCCGCGTACTGAGCAGTTCTTC CASSLPGLAGGPRTEQFF
TRBD2 TRBJ2-1 TRBV18 . TGTGCCAGCTCACTCTCTCTAGCGGCCTACAATGAGCAGTTCTTC CASSLSLAAYNEQFF
TRBD2 TRBJ2-1 TRBV5-1 few TGCGCCAGCAGCTTAGGGGCGGGAGGGTCCTACAATGAGCAGTTCTTC CASSLGAGGSYNEQFF